Listed below are T cell receptor beta chains from one sample, sequenced in a study of response to subunit inactivated influenza vaccine. TCRdb used MiXCR to reprocess the RT-PCR reads, holding one entry per CDR3 protein. Found here are 560,000 or so distinct CDR3 sequences, under 9% of them singletons; the top ten hold around 13%. The sequencing here drew on PBMCs from blood, taken around 25 months after vaccination. The receptors originated from a man aged 45 to 70 who received an inactivated influenza vaccine. Both conserved end residues are part of each CDR3. D genes are given only for firm matches. Clone size appears in some rows only: once, few, many, or a class for an expanded clone.

15,TRBD2,TRBV20-1,TRBJ2-3,many,TGCAGTGCTAGGCGATCTAGCGGGAGCGCAGATACGCAGTATTTT,CSARRSSGSADTQYF
13,-,TRBV28,TRBJ2-7,-,TGTGCCAGCAGCCGCGTCCCCACCCGGTGGCAGTACTTC,CASSRVPTRWQYF
17,TRBD1,TRBV28,TRBJ1-5,-,TGTGCCAGCAGTTTAAAAGGGGGCGGACGCCTCAATCAGCCCCAGCATTTT,CASSLKGGGRLNQPQHF
13,TRBD1,TRBV20-1,TRBJ2-3,few,TGCAGTGCCAAGACAGGGGGCATGGATACGCAGTATTTT,CSAKTGGMDTQYF
15,-,TRBV7-9,TRBJ2-7,many,TGTGCCAGCAGCTTAGCGGGCCAGAGAACCTACGAGCAGTACTTC,CASSLAGQRTYEQYF
16,-,TRBV12-3/TRBV12-4,TRBJ2-1,few,TGTGCCAGCAGTTCGCCCCGGGACTTCTCGATCAATGAGCAGTTCTTC,CASSSPRDFSINEQFF
17,TRBD2,TRBV5-4,TRBJ2-7,-,TGTGCCAGCAGCCGTGGACTAGCGGGGGGCAGCTCCTACGAGCAGTACTTC,CASSRGLAGGSSYEQYF
16,TRBD2,TRBV20-1,TRBJ2-5,-,TGCAGTGCTCCGGGACTAGCGGGAGGGCCGAGGGAGACCCAGTACTTC,CSAPGLAGGPRETQYF
19,TRBD2,TRBV5-1,TRBJ2-1,-,TGCGCCAGCAGCATCGCAGTAGCGGGGGGGTTTGGCTCCTACAATGAGCAGTTCTTC,CASSIAVAGGFGSYNEQFF
13,-,TRBV5-1,TRBJ2-3,-,TGCGCCAGCACCGAGGGACTTGCAGATACGCAGTATTTT,CASTEGLADTQYF
16,TRBD1,TRBV27,TRBJ2-5,many,TGTGCCAGCAGTTCCCTTACCCGGGACAGGTTAGAGACCCAGTACTTC,CASSSLTRDRLETQYF
14,-,TRBV5-4,TRBJ2-5,few,TGTGCCAGCAGCCTCTCCCCCAGCCAAGAGACCCAGTACTTC,CASSLSPSQETQYF
13,-,TRBV15,TRBJ1-4,few,TGTGCCACCAGCGGCGGCATAAATGAAAAACTGTTTTTT,CATSGGINEKLFF
13,TRBD1,TRBV6-6,TRBJ2-7,many,TGTGCCAGCAGTTCTGACAGGGCCTACGAGCAGTACTTC,CASSSDRAYEQYF
12,-,TRBV12-3/TRBV12-4,TRBJ2-1,few,TGTGCCAGCAAAAGGGTACGCAATGAGCAGTTCTTC,CASKRVRNEQFF
15,TRBD2,TRBV5-1,TRBJ2-2,-,TGCGCCAGCAGCGTTAGCGGGAGGACGACCGGGGAGCTGTTTTTT,CASSVSGRTTGELFF
15,-,TRBV20-1,TRBJ2-1,few,TGCAGTACAGAGGAGGAGGGGGGCTCCTACAATGAGCAGTTCTTC,CSTEEEGGSYNEQFF
9,-,TRBV20-1,TRBJ2-7,many,TGCAGTGTAGGCCACGAGCAGTACTTC,CSVGHEQYF
13,-,TRBV14,TRBJ2-1,-,TGTGCCAGCAGCCCTCGTACGGGGAATGAGCAGTTCTTC,CASSPRTGNEQFF
14,-,TRBV4-3,TRBJ2-7,few,TGCGCCAGCAGCCAAGTTCGGGGAACGAGAGAGCAGTACTTC,CASSQVRGTREQYF
15,TRBD2,TRBV7-2,TRBJ2-7,few,TGTGCCAGCAGCTTAGCCCGGGAGGCTACCTACGAGCAGTACTTC,CASSLAREATYEQYF
13,-,TRBV12-5,TRBJ2-3,many,TGTGCTAGTGGAAGCGGTAGCACAGATACGCAGTATTTT,CASGSGSTDTQYF
15,TRBD1,TRBV19,TRBJ1-6,few,TGTGCCAGTAGTTCTTCTGGCAGGGGGCTTGAACCCCTCCACTTT,CASSSSGRGLEPLHF
14,-,TRBV24-1,TRBJ2-7,-,TGTGCCACCAGTGGGTCGGAGGGATCCTACGAGCAGTACTTC,CATSGSEGSYEQYF
15,TRBD2,TRBV5-1,TRBJ2-5,-,TGCGCCAGCAGCTTGGACGGGAGGACCTCAGGGACCCAGTACTTC,CASSLDGRTSGTQYF
16,TRBD2,TRBV7-2,TRBJ2-2,few,TGTGCCAGCAGCTACTGGACTAGCGGGAGCTCCGGGGAGCTGTTTTTT,CASSYWTSGSSGELFF
15,TRBD2,TRBV7-2,TRBJ2-7,-,TGTGCCAGCAGCTTAGGGATTAGCGGGACCTACGAGCAGTACTTC,CASSLGISGTYEQYF
15,-,TRBV6-5,TRBJ2-7,-,TGTGCCAGCAGTTACGATTACGGCGGAAACTACGAGCAGTACTTC,CASSYDYGGNYEQYF
15,-,TRBV4-3,TRBJ2-7,-,TGCGCCAGCAGCCAAGATCACAAGCTAGTTGCCGAGCAGTACTTC,CASSQDHKLVAEQYF
15,TRBD2,TRBV28,TRBJ2-1,-,TGTGCCAGCAGACCTGGACTAGCGGGGGGTAGTGAGCAGTTCTTC,CASRPGLAGGSEQFF
14,TRBD1,TRBV3-1,TRBJ1-6,few,TGTGCCAGCAAGAGGACAGGGGGAACTTCACCCCTCCACTTT,CASKRTGGTSPLHF
15,TRBD2,TRBV12-3/TRBV12-4,TRBJ2-1,few,TGTGCCAGCAGTCGCACTAGCGGGAGGCGGGGTGAGCAGTTCTTC,CASSRTSGRRGEQFF
17,TRBD1,TRBV4-3,TRBJ1-6,-,TGCGCCAGCAGCCAAGAAGGACAGGGGGCTAGCCGATCACCCCTCCACTTT,CASSQEGQGASRSPLHF
15,-,TRBV7-2,TRBJ1-5,few,TGTGCCAGCAGCTTAGATACGGCCTCGGGTCAGCCCCAGCATTTT,CASSLDTASGQPQHF
15,TRBD1,TRBV10-3,TRBJ2-7,-,TGTGCCATCAGTGAGTCTAGAGACAGGGGCTACGAGCAGTACTTC,CAISESRDRGYEQYF
15,-,TRBV5-1,TRBJ2-7,few,TGCGCCAGCAGCTTGGAGGGGGGGCTCGTCTACGAGCAGTACTTC,CASSLEGGLVYEQYF
18,-,TRBV4-3,TRBJ2-7,-,TGCGCCAGCAGCCAATGGGGCCTTTTCGGGAGCGGAGGTTTTGAGCAGTACTTC,CASSQWGLFGSGGFEQYF
14,TRBD2,TRBV20-1,TRBJ2-3,few,TGCAGTGCATTAGCGGGATCTAGCACAGATACGCAGTATTTT,CSALAGSSTDTQYF
14,-,TRBV20-1,TRBJ1-2,few,TGCAGTGCTAGAGAACTAACAGAGAACTATGGCTACACCTTC,CSARELTENYGYTF
16,TRBD2,TRBV28,TRBJ2-1,-,TGTGCCAGCAGTTTATCACCAGCGGGAGGGTGGGATGAGCAGTTCTTC,CASSLSPAGGWDEQFF